This T cell receptor beta chain was captured in a study of T cells after somatic rescue of genetic block. Some clones are missing from TCRdb's copy, which holds only in-frame ones; the method was immunoSEQ multiplex PCR. The repertoire holds 67,000 or so clones, with approximately 91% as singletons. This clone has a handful of counts. The clonotype was recovered from a man aged 25-45 years. Sequences were obtained from peripheral blood mononuclear cells (PBMCs).

The CDR3 DNA sequence: TGTGCCAGCAGTTCTCCCTACAATGAGCAGTTCTTC. Its translation: CASSSPYNEQFF. V is TRBV13 and J is TRBJ2-1, with D unresolved. The CDR3 contains 12 residues. Per germline, CDR1 PRHDT and CDR2 FYEKMQ (reference sequence). Deletions cut 6 bases from V and 2 bases from J, with 5 bases between.